These 10 T cell receptor beta chains came from one sample sequenced in a study of blood T cell repertoires in COVID-19. TCRdb keeps only in-frame clones here, not all; method: immunoSEQ multiplex PCR. The sample holds roughly 240,000 clones, about 87% seen once. The sample was PBMCs or T cells enriched from blood (not recorded which). The source of these receptors is a man aged 45 to 65 who had been exposed to COVID-19.

This clone appeared once. The V gene is TRBV21-1, the J gene TRBJ2-2; TRBD1, the table's D call, lacks a check against the DNA. TRBV21-1 counts as a pseudogene. The CDR3 is 17 amino acids. CDR3 DNA sequence: TGTGCCAGCAGCAAAGCGGGGGCTAGCTCAAGGCCCGGGGAGCTGTTTTTT. Translating it yields CASSKAGASSRPGELFF.

The chain is built from TRBV27 and TRBJ1-1; D not certain. Per germline, CDR1 MNHEY and CDR2 SMNVEV (reference sequence). Between the trimmed V and J ends, which lost 10 bases and 4 bases, there was a span of 10 bases. The CDR3 has 11 amino acids. The CDR3 nucleotides are TGTGCCACCCGAAGCGGCACTGAAGCTTTCTTT. Amino acids: CATRSGTEAFF.

The J gene is TRBJ2-5, the V gene TRBV7-6, with 9 bases fitting TRBD1. The CDR3 length is 15 residues. In germline, CDR1 is SGHVS, CDR2 FNYEAQ. V gave up 3 bases and J gave up 5 bases; unmatched junction bases: 7. DNA of the CDR3: TGTGCCAGCAGCTTTACAGGGGGCAGGTTGGAGACCCAGTACTTC. This gives the protein CASSFTGGRLETQYF.

This clone was seen just once. The V and J genes are TRBV9 and TRBJ2-2; TRBD2 matches at 10 bases. The germline V gene has CDR1 SGDLS and CDR2 YYNGEE. The CDR3 length is 16 residues. V was clipped by 2 bases and J by 7 bases; unmatched bases: 8. In nucleotides, the CDR3 is TGTGCCAGCAGCGTTGGTGTAGCGGGAGGAGTCGGGGAGCTGTTTTTT. It is translated as CASSVGVAGGVGELFF.

As concerns this clone: Other DNA sequences in the same sample also yield this CDR3. V and J are TRBV5-1 and TRBJ1-4, with 8 bases matching TRBD1. J lost 7 bases, V lost 0 bases, and 5 bases had no gene match. Germline lookup yields CDR1 SGHRS and CDR2 YFSETQ. The CDR3 totals 15 residues. The CDR3 loop is CASSLGDRGGEKLFF. The CDR3 DNA reads TGCGCCAGCAGCTTGGGAGACAGGGGTGGTGAAAAACTGTTTTTT.

The chain combines TRBV5-1 with TRBJ2-1; 7 nucleotides agree with TRBD1. The CDR3 loop spans 15 amino acids. CDR1 and CDR2 (germline): SGHRS, YFSETQ. The V gene end was trimmed by 4 bases and the J gene end by 1 base; junction bases not matched to a gene: 5. For the CDR3, the DNA is TGCGCCAGCAGCCGGGACAGCCCTTCCTACAATGAGCAGTTCTTC. Amino acids: CASSRDSPSYNEQFF. Full variable domain (missing parts from reference TRBV5-1 and TRBJ2-1): KAGVTQTPRYLIKTRGQQVTLSCSPISGHRSVSWYQQTPGQGLQFLFEYFSETQRNKGNFPGRFSGRQFSNSRSEMNVSTLELGDSALYLCASSRDSPSYNEQFFGPGTRLTVL.

For this clone: The junction does not match germline at one end; this may be a read error. V and J are TRBV7-7 and TRBJ2-1, with 14 bases fitting TRBD2. CDR1 SSHAT and CDR2 FNYEAQ come from the germline V gene (reference sequence). CDR3 length: 22 residues. The CDR3 DNA reads TGTGCTAGCAGCTCCCGCCGGGGACTAGCGGGGGCTGAACCTTCCTTGCGTAATGAGCAGTTCTTC. Amino acids: CASSSRRGLAGAEPSLRNEQFF.

The rearrangement uses TRBV7-3 and TRBJ2-1; 7 nucleotides align to TRBD2. This CDR3 has 15 amino acids. Per the germline V gene, CDR1 is SGHTA and CDR2 is FQGTGA. Trimming at V came to 5 bases and at J to 5 bases, leaving 9 bases not matched to a gene. CDR3 in amino acids: CASSPTGTNNNEQFF. As DNA, the CDR3 is TGTGCCAGCAGCCCCACCGGGACTAACAACAATGAGCAGTTCTTC.

V is TRBV5-1 and J is TRBJ2-3, with 8 bases fitting TRBD2. CDR3 length: 19 residues. The germline CDR1 and CDR2 sequences are SGHRS and YFSETQ. After removal of 4 bases from V and 1 base from J, the junction contained 17 bases not matched to a gene. In DNA, the CDR3 is TGCGCCAGCAGCCCCGGGGCCAGCGGGAGTGCGTCGGGCACAGATACGCAGTATTTT. It codes for CASSPGASGSASGTDTQYF.

The V gene is TRBV5-1, the J gene TRBJ2-3, with TRBD2 identical over 9 bases. The CDR3 has 15 residues. Germline lookup yields CDR1 SGHRS and CDR2 YFSETQ. Trimming removed 2 bases from V and 6 bases from J; junction bases left unmatched: 7. In DNA, the CDR3 is TGCGCCAGCAGCTTATCTGTAAGCGGGGGGGATACGCAGTATTTT. Translated, it gives CASSLSVSGGDTQYF.